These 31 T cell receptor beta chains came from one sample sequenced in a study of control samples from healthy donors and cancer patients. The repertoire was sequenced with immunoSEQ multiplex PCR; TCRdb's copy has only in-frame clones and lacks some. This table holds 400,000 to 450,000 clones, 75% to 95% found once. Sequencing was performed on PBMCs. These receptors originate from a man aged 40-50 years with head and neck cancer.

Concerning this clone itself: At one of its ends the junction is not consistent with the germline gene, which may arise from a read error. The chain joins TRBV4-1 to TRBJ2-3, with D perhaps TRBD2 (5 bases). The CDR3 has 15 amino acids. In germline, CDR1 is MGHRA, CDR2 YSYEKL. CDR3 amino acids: CASSQSRDSKDTQYF. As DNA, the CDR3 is TGCGCCAGCAGCCAATCCCGGGATAGCAAAGATACGCAGTATTTT.

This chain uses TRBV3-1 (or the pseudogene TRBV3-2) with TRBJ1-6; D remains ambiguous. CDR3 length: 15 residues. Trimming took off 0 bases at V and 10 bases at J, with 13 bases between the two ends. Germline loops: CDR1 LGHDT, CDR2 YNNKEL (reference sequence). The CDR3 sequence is CASSQDQAYGSPLHF. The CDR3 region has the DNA TGTGCCAGCAGCCAAGATCAGGCATACGGATCACCCCTCCACTTT.

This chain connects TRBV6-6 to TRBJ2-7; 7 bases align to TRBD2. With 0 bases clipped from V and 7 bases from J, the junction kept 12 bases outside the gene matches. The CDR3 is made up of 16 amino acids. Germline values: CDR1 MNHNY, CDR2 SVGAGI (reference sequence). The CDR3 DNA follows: TGTGCCAGCAGTTACTCCGGTGCGGGAGAGGTGGGTGAGCAGTACTTC. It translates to CASSYSGAGEVGEQYF.

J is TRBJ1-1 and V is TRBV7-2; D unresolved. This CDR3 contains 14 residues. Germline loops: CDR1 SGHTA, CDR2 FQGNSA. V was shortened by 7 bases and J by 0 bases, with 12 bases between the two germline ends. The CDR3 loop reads CASTRDFMNTEAFF. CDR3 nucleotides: TGTGCCAGCACCCGGGATTTCATGAACACTGAAGCTTTCTTT. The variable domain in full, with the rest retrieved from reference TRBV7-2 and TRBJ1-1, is GAGVSQSPSNKVTEKGKDVELRCDPISGHTALYWYRQSLGQGLEFLIYFQGNSAPDKSGLPSDRFSAERTGGSVSTLTIQRTQQEDSAVYLCASTRDFMNTEAFFGQGTRLTVV.

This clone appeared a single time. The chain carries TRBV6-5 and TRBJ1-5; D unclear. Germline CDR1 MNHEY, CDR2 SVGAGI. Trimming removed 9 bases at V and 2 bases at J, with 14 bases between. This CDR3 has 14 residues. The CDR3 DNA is TGTGCCAGTAGGGTCCGGGGAGGCAATCAGCCCCAGCATTTT. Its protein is CASRVRGGNQPQHF.

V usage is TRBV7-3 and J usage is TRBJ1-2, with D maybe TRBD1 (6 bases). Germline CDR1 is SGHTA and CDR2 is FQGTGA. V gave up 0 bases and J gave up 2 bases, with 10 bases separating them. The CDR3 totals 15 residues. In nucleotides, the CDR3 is TGTGCCAGCAGCTTAACGGGTACAGGGAACTATGGCTACACCTTC. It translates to CASSLTGTGNYGYTF.

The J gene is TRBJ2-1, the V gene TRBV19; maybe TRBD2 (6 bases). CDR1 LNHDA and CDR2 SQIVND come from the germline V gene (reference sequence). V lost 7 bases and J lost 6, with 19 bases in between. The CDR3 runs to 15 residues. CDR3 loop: CASTPAGSASNEQFF. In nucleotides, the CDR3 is TGTGCCAGTACTCCGGCGGGATCCGCCAGCAATGAGCAGTTCTTC. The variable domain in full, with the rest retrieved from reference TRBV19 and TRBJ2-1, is DGGITQSPKYLFRKEGQNVTLSCEQNLNHDAMYWYRQDPGQGLRLIYYSQIVNDFQKGDIAEGYSVSREKKESFPLTVTSAQKNPTAFYLCASTPAGSASNEQFFGPGTRLTVL.

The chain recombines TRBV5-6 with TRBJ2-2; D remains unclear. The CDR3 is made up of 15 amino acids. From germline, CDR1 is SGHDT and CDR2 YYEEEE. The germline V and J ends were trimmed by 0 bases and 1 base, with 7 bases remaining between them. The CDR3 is CASSLVNVNTGELFF. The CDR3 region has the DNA TGTGCCAGCAGCTTGGTCAACGTGAACACCGGGGAGCTGTTTTTT.

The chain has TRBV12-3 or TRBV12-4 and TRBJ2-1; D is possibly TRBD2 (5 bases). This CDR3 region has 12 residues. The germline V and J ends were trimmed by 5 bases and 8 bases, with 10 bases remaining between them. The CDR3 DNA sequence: TGTGCCAGCAGTCGGGGTCAGGATGAGCAGTTCTTC. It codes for CASSRGQDEQFF.

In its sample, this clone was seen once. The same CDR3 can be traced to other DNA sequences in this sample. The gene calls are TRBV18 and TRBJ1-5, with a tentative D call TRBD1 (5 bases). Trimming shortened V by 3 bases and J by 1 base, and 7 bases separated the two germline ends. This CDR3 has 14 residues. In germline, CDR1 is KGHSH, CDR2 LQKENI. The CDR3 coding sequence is TGTGCCAGCTCACCTGACAGCAGCAATCAGCCCCAGCATTTT. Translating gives CASSPDSSNQPQHF.

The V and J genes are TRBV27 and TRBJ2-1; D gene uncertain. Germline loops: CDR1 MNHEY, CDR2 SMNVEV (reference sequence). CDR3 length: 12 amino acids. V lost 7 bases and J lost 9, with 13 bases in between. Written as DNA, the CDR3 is TGTGCCAGCAAGCAGGTTCTTGGTGAGCAGTTCTTC. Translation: CASKQVLGEQFF.

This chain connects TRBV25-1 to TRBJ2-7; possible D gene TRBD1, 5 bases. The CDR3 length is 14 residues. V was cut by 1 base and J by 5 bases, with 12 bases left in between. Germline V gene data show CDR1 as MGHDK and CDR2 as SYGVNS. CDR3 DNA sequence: TGTGCCAGCAGTGAATTATGGGGCCCCAACGAGCAGTACTTC. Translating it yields CASSELWGPNEQYF.

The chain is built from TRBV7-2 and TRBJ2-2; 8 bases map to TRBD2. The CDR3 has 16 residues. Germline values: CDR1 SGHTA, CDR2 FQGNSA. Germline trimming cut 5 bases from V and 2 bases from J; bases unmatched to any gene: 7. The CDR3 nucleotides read TGTGCCAGCAGCCTTTTAGCGGGGAAAAACACCGGGGAGCTGTTTTTT. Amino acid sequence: CASSLLAGKNTGELFF.

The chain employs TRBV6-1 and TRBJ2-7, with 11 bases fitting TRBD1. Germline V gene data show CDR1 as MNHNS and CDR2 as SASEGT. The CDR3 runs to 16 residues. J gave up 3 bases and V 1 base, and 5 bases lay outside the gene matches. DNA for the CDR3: TGTGCCAGCAGTGAAGGTCCCGGGACAGGGGGCTACGAGCAGTACTTC. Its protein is CASSEGPGTGGYEQYF.

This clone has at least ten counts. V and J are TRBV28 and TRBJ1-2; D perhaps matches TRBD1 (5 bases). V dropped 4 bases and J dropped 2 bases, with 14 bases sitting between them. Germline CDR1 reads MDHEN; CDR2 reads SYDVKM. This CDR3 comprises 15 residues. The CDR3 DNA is TGTGCCAGCAGTTCGGGGAGGGGCGCCAACTATGGCTACACCTTC. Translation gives CASSSGRGANYGYTF.

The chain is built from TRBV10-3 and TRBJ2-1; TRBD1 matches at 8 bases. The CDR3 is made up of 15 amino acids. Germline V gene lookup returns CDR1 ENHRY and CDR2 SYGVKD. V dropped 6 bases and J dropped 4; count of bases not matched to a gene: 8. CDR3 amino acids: CAIRSQGATYNEQFF. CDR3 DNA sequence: TGTGCCATCAGAAGTCAGGGGGCGACTTACAATGAGCAGTTCTTC.

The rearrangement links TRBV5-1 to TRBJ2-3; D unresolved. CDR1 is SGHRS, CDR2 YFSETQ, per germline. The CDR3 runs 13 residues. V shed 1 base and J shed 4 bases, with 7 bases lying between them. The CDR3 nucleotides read TGCGCCAGCAGCTTGTATGGACCAGATACGCAGTATTTT. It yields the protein CASSLYGPDTQYF.

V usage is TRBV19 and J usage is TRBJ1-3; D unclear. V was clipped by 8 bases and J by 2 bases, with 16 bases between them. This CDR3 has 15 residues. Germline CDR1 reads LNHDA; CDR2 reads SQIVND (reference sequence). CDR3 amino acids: CASSMDARPGNTIYF. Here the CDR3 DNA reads TGTGCCAGTTCAATGGATGCCAGGCCTGGAAACACCATATATTTT.

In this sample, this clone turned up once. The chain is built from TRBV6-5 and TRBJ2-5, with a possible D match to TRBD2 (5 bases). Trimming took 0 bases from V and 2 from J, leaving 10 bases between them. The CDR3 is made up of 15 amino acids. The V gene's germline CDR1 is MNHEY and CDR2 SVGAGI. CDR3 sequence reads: CASSYSTGFQETQYF. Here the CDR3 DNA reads TGTGCCAGCAGTTACTCGACGGGGTTTCAAGAGACCCAGTACTTC.

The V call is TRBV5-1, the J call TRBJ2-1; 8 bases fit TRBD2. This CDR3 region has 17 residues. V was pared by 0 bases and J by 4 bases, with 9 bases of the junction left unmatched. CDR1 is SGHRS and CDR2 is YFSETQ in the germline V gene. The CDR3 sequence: CASSLVVAGIWYNEQFF. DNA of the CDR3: TGCGCCAGCAGCTTGGTGGTAGCGGGGATATGGTACAATGAGCAGTTCTTC.

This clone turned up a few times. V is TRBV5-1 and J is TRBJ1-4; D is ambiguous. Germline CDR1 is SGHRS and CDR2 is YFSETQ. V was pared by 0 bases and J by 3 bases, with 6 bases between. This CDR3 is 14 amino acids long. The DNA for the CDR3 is TGCGCCAGCAGCTTGGGGGTGCCTAATGAAAAACTGTTTTTT. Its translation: CASSLGVPNEKLFF.

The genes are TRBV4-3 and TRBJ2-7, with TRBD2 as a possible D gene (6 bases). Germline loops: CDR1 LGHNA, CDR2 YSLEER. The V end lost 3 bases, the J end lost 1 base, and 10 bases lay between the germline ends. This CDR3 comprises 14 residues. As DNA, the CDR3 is TGCGCCAGCAGCCACAGGAGGGAATCCTACGAGCAGTACTTC. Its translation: CASSHRRESYEQYF.

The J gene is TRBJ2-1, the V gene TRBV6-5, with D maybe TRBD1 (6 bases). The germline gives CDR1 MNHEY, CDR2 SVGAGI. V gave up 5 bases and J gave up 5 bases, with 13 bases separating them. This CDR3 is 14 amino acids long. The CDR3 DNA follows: TGTGCCAGCAGTAACCGGGACATAAACAATGAGCAGTTCTTC. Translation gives CASSNRDINNEQFF.

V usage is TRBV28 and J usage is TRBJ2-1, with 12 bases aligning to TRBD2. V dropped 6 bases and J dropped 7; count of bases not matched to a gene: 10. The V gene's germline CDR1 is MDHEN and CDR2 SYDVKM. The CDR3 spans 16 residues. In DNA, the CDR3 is TGTGCCAGCAGAACCCAGAGGACTAGCGGGAAAAATGAGCAGTTCTTC. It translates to CASRTQRTSGKNEQFF.

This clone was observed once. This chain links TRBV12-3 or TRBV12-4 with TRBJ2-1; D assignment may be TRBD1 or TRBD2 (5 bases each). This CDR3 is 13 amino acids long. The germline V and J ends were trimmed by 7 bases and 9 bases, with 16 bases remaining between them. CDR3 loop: CASTGAPIIEQFF. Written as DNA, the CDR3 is TGTGCCAGCACCGGGGCGCCTATTATTGAGCAGTTCTTC.

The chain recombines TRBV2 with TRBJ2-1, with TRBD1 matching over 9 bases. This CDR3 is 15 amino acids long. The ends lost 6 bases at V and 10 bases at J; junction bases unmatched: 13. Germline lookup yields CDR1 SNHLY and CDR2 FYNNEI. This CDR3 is CASRPGTGTTREQFF. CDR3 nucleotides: TGTGCCAGCAGACCCGGGACAGGGACGACGCGGGAGCAGTTCTTC.

The DNA of the CDR3 is TGTGCCACCAGTGACTTCTCAGTCAGCGGGGGGGCCCCCTATGAGCAGTTCTTC. Protein: CATSDFSVSGGAPYEQFF. The genes are TRBV24-1 and TRBJ2-1, with 10 bases that match TRBD2. The CDR3 sequence is 18 residues long. CDR1 is KGHDR, CDR2 SFDVKD, per germline. With 4 bases clipped from V and 8 bases from J, the junction kept 16 bases outside the gene matches.

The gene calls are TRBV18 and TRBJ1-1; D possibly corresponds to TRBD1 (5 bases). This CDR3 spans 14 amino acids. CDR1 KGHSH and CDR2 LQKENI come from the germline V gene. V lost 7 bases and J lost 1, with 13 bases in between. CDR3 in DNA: TGTGCCAGCTTCCCGGACGGGGGGAACACTGAAGCTTTCTTT. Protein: CASFPDGGNTEAFF.

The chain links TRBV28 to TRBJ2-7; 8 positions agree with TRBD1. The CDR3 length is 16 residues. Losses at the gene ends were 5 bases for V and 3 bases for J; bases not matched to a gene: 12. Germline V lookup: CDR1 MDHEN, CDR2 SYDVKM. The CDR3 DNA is TGTGCCAGCAGTGTTCTTACAGGGGGAGATGGCTACGAGCAGTACTTC. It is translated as CASSVLTGGDGYEQYF.

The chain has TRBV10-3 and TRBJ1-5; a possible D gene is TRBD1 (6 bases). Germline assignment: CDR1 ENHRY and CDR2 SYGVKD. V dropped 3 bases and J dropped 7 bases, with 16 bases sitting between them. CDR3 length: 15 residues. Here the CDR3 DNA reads TGTGCCATCAGTGAAAGGTCCAGGGGATACCAGCCCCAGCATTTT. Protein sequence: CAISERSRGYQPQHF.

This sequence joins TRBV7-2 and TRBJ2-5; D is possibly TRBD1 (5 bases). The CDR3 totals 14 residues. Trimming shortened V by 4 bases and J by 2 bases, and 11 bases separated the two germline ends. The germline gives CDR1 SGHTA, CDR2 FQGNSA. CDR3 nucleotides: TGTGCCAGCAGCTGGCAGGGTGGGCAAGAGACCCAGTACTTC. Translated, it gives CASSWQGGQETQYF.